These 6 T cell receptor beta chains were sequenced from one sample in a study of sequential checkpoint blockade in melanoma. Stated treatment: randomized to nivolumab then ipilimumab (arm A) or the reverse (arm B). Clones were read by immunoSEQ multiplex PCR, and TCRdb kept only the in-frame ones, dropping some. This sample has roughly 9,200 clones, with about 23% found just once. Sequencing used tumor tissue (inferred from file names), obtained from a patient given nivolumab and ipilimumab in sequence. The receptors stem from a human donor with melanoma.

The sample holds a few counts of this clone. The chain joins TRBV11-3 to TRBJ1-6; 7 bases match TRBD1. Losses at the gene ends were 5 bases for V and 1 base for J; bases not matched to a gene: 8. Germline V gives CDR1 SGHNT, CDR2 YENEEA. The CDR3 length is 17 residues. DNA for the CDR3: TGTGCCAGCAGCGACACCAACAGGGGATCCTATAATTCACCCCTCCACTTT. This translates into CASSDTNRGSYNSPLHF.

The chain uses TRBV6-8 and TRBJ1-2; the D gene is possibly TRBD1 (5 bases). Germline loops: CDR1 MNHGY, CDR2 SAAAGT. The CDR3 contains 13 residues. The V end was cut by 6 bases, the J end by 3 bases, with 11 bases between. CDR3 residues: CASSPGPDYGYTF. As DNA, the CDR3 is TGTGCCAGCAGCCCGGGACCGGACTATGGCTACACCTTC.

The chain recombines TRBV28 with TRBJ1-1; possible D gene TRBD1, 5 bases. Germline assignment: CDR1 MDHEN and CDR2 SYDVKM. Trimming cost V 7 bases and J 5 bases, with 20 bases left between them. The CDR3 contains 15 residues. The CDR3 DNA reads TGTGCCAGCACGTCGACCGGGACGGGGAAAACTGAAGCTTTCTTT. This sequence encodes CASTSTGTGKTEAFF.

The V and J genes are TRBV7-4 and TRBJ2-2, with D uncertain. The CDR3 contains 13 residues. V was trimmed by 5 bases and J by 1 base, leaving 5 bases between them. Germline V gene lookup returns CDR1 SGHVT and CDR2 SQSDAQ. CDR3 loop: CASSPQNTGELFF. The CDR3 nucleotides read TGTGCCAGCAGCCCACAGAACACCGGGGAGCTGTTTTTT.

This clone turned up a few times. The chain recombines TRBV19 with TRBJ1-1; D not certain. In germline, CDR1 is LNHDA, CDR2 SQIVND (reference sequence). The CDR3 runs 13 residues. Trimming removed 3 bases from V and 0 bases from J, with 5 bases in between. DNA of the CDR3: TGTGCCAGTAGTATTACCGTGAACACTGAAGCTTTCTTT. Translating it yields CASSITVNTEAFF.

The V gene is TRBV5-1, the J gene TRBJ1-2; D might be TRBD1 (6 bases). The germline V and J ends were trimmed by 4 bases and 2 bases, with 21 bases remaining between them. Germline CDR1 and CDR2: SGHRS and YFSETQ. CDR3 size: 17 residues. The CDR3 DNA sequence: TGCGCCAGCAGCCTTACGGGACAATTCGCTTCCAACTATGGCTACACCTTC. This codes for CASSLTGQFASNYGYTF.